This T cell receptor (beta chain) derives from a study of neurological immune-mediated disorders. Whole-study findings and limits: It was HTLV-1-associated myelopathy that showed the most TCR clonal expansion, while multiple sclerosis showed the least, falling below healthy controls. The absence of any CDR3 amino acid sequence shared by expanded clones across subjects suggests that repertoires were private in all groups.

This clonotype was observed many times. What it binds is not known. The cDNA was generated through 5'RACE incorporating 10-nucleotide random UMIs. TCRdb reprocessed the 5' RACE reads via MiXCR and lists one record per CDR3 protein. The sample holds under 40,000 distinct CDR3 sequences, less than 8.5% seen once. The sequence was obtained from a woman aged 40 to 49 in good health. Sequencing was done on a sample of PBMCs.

CDR3 DNA sequence: TGCAGTGCTTCGACTAGCGGGAGGGCCAATGAGCAGTTCTTC. Translated: CSASTSGRANEQFF. The rearrangement joins TRBV20-1 to TRBJ2-1, with 14 bases fitting TRBD2. The V gene's germline CDR1 is DFQATT and CDR2 SNEGSKA (reference sequence). The junction had 3 bases not matched to a gene; V was cut back by 5 bases and J by 6 bases. The length of the CDR3 is 14 residues.